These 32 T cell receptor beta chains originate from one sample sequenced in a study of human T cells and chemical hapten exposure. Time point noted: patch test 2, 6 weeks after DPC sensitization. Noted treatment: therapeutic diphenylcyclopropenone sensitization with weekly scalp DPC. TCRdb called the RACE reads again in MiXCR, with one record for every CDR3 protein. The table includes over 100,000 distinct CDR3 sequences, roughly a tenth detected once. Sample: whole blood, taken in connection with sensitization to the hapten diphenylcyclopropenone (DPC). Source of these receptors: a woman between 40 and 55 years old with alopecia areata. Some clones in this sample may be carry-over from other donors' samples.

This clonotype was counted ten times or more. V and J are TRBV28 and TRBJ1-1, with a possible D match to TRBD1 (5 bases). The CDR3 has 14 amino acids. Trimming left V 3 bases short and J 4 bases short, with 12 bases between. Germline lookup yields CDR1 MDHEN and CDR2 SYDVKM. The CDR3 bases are TGTGCCAGCAGTTTTGCTGGGGGAACCACTGAAGCTTTCTTT. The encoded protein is CASSFAGGTTEAFF.

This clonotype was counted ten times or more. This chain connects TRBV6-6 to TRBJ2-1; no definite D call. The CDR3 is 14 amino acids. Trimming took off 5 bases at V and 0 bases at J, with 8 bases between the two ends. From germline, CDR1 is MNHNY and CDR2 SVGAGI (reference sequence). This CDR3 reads CASSTQSSYNEQFF. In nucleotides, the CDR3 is TGTGCCAGCAGTACACAGAGCTCCTACAATGAGCAGTTCTTC.

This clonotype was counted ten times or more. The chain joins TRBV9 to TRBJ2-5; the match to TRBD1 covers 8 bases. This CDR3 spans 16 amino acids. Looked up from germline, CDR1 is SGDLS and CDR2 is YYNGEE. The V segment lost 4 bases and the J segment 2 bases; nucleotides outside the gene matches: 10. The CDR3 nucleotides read TGTGCCAGCAGCCCCCACGGACAGGGTAGTCAAGAGACCCAGTACTTC. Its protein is CASSPHGQGSQETQYF.

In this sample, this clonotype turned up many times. CDR3 DNA: TGTGCCAGCAACCCGGACAGGGGTCTACGCTCCTACAATGAGCAGTTCTTC. This sequence encodes CASNPDRGLRSYNEQFF. The rearrangement joins TRBV11-2 to TRBJ2-1, with TRBD1 matching over 9 bases. The length of the CDR3 is 17 residues. The trim removed 7 bases at V and 0 bases at J, leaving 10 bases unmatched. CDR1 is SGHAT, CDR2 FQNNGV, per germline.

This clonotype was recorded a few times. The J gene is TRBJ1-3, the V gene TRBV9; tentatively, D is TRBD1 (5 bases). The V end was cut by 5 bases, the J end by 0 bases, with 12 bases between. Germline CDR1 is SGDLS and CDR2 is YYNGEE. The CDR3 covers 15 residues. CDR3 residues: CASRRHGGSGNTIYF. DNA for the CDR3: TGTGCCAGCAGGAGGCACGGGGGCTCTGGAAACACCATATATTTT.

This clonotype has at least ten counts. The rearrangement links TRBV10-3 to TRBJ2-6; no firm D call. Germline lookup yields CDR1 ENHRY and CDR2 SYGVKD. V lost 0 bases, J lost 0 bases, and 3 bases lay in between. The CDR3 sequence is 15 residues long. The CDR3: CAISESRSGANVLTF. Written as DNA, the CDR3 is TGTGCCATCAGTGAGTCGCGCTCTGGGGCCAACGTCCTGACTTTC.

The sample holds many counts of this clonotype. CDR3 nucleotide sequence: TGTGCCAGCAGCTCCCGCGGGGGGCCGGTAGATACGCAGTATTTT. This encodes CASSSRGGPVDTQYF. This chain uses TRBV7-8 with TRBJ2-3; 8 bases map to TRBD2. The CDR3 has 15 amino acids. Germline values: CDR1 SGHVS, CDR2 FQNEAQ. After removal of 4 bases from V and 5 bases from J, the junction contained 8 bases not matched to a gene. Full variable domain (outside the CDR3, taken from reference TRBV7-8 and TRBJ2-3): GAGVSQSPRYKVAKRGQDVALRCDPISGHVSLFWYQQALGQGPEFLTYFQNEAQLDKSGLPSDRFFAERPEGSVSTLKIQRTQQEDSAVYLCASSSRGGPVDTQYFGPGTRLTVL.

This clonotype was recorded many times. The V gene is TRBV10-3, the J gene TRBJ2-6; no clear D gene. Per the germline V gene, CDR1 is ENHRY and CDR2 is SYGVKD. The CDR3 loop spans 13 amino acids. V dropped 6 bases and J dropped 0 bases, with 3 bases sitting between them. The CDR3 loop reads CAIRDSGANVLTF. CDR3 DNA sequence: TGTGCCATCAGGGACTCTGGGGCCAACGTCCTGACTTTC.

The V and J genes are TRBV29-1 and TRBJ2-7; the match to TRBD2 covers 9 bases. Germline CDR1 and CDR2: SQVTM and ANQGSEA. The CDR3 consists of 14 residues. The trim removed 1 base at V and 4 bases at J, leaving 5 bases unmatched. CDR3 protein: CSVEVGTSSYEQYF. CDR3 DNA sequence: TGCAGCGTTGAAGTGGGGACTAGCTCTTACGAGCAGTACTTC.

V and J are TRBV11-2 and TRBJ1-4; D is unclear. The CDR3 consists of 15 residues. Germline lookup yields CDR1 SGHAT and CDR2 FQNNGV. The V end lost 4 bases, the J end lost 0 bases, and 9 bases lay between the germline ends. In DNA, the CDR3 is TGTGCCAGCAGCTCAGAGATAGCAACTAATGAAAAACTGTTTTTT. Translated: CASSSEIATNEKLFF.

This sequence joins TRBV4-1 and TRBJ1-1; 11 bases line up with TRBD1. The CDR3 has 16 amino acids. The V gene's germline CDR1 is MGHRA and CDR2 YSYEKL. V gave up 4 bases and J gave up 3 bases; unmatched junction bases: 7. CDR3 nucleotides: TGCGCCAGCAGCCTAAGGGGGACAGGGGGGGACACTGAAGCTTTCTTT. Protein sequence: CASSLRGTGGDTEAFF.

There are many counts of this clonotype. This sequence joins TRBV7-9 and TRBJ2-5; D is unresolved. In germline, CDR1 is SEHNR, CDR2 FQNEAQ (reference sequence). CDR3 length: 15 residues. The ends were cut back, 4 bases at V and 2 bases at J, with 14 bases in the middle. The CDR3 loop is CASSSHGRVQETQYF. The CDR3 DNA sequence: TGTGCCAGCAGCTCGCATGGCCGCGTTCAAGAGACCCAGTACTTC.

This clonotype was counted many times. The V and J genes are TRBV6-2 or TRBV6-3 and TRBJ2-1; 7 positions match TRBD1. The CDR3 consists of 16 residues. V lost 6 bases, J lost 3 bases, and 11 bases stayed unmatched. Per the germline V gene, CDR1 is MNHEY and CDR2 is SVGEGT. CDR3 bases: TGTGCCAGCAGAGACAGGGTTGCCATTTTCTACAATGAGCAGTTCTTC. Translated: CASRDRVAIFYNEQFF.

The CDR3 loop reads CASVRGRLSTDTQYF. CDR3 bases: TGTGCCAGCGTCAGGGGACGCCTGAGCACAGATACGCAGTATTTT. This chain joins TRBV6-2 or TRBV6-3 and TRBJ2-3; possibly TRBD1 for D (6 bases). Trimming pared 8 bases from V and 0 bases from J, leaving 15 bases between. The germline V gene has CDR1 MNHEY and CDR2 SVGEGT. CDR3 size: 15 residues.

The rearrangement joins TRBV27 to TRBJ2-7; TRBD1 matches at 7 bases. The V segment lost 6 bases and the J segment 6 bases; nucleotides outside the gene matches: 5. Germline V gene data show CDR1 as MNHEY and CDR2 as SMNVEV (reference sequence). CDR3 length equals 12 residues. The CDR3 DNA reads TGTGCCAGCAGCACCACAGGGGCCGAGCAGTACTTC. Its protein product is CASSTTGAEQYF.

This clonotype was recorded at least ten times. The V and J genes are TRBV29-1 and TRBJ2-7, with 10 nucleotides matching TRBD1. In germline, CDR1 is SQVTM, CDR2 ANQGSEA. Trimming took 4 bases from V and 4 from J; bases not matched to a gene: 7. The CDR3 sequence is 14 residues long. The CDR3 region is CSVAPSGQGYEQYF. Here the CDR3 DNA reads TGCAGCGTTGCCCCCTCGGGACAGGGGTACGAGCAGTACTTC.

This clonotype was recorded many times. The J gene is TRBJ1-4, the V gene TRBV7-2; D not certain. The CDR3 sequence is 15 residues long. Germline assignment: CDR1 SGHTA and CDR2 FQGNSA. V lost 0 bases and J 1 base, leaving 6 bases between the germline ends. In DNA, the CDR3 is TGTGCCAGCAGCTTAGCCACTGGAACTAATGAAAAACTGTTTTTT. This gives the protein CASSLATGTNEKLFF. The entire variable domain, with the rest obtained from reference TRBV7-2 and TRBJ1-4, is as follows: GAGVSQSPSNKVTEKGKDVELRCDPISGHTALYWYRQSLGQGLEFLIYFQGNSAPDKSGLPSDRFSAERTGGSVSTLTIQRTQQEDSAVYLCASSLATGTNEKLFFGSGTQLSVL.

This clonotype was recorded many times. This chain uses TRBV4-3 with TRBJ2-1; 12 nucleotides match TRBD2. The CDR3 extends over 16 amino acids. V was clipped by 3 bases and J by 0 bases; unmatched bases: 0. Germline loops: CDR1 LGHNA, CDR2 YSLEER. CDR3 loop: CASSQTSGGSYNEQFF. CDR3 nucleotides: TGCGCCAGCAGCCAGACTAGCGGGGGCTCCTACAATGAGCAGTTCTTC.

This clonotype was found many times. CDR3 region: CALSGAGGGIGEANVLTF. CDR3 sequence (DNA): TGTGCCCTCAGCGGGGCAGGGGGCGGCATTGGGGAGGCCAACGTCCTGACTTTC. This chain joins TRBV7-7 and TRBJ2-6; maybe TRBD1 (8 bases). V was trimmed by 11 bases and J by 6 bases, leaving 29 bases between them. CDR1 and CDR2 (germline): SSHAT, FNYEAQ (reference sequence). The CDR3 is 18 residues long. Full variable domain (remainder filled in from reference TRBV7-7 and TRBJ2-6): GAGVSQSPRYKVTKRGQDVTLRCDPISSHATLYWYQQALGQGPEFLTYFNYEAQPDKSGLPSDRFSAERPEGSISTLTIQRTEQRDSAMYRCALSGAGGGIGEANVLTFGAGSRLTVL.

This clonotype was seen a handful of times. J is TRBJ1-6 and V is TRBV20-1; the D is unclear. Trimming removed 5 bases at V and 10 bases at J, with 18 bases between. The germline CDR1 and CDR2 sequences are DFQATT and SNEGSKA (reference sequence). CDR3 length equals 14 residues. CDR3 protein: CSARLGPWRSPLHF. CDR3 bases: TGCAGTGCTCGATTGGGCCCCTGGAGATCACCCCTCCACTTT.

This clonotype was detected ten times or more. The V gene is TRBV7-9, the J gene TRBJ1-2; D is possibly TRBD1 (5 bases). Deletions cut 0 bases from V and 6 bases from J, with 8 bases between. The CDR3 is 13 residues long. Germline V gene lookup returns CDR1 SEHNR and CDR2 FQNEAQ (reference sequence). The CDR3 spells CASSLAGEDGYTF. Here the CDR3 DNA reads TGTGCCAGCAGCTTAGCGGGGGAGGATGGCTACACCTTC.

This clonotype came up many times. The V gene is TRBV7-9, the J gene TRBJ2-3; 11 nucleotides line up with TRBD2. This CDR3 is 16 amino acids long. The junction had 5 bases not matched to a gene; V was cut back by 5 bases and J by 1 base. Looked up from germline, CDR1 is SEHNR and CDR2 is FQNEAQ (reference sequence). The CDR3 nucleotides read TGTGCCAGCAGCCGCCCACTAGCGGGGGGCACAGATACGCAGTATTTT. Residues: CASSRPLAGGTDTQYF.

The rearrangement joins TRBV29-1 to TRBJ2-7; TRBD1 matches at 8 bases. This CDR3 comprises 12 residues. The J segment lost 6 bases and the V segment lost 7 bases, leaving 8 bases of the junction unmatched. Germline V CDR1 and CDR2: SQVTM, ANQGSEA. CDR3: CSAQGAVGEQYF. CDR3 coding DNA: TGCAGCGCGCAGGGGGCTGTTGGCGAGCAGTACTTC.

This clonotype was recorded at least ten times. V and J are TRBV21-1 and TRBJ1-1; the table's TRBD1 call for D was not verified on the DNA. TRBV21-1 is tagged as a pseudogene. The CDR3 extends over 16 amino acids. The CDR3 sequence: CASSKEVGTGVTEAFF. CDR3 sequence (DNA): TGTGCCAGCAGCAAAGAGGTAGGGACAGGGGTCACTGAAGCTTTCTTT.

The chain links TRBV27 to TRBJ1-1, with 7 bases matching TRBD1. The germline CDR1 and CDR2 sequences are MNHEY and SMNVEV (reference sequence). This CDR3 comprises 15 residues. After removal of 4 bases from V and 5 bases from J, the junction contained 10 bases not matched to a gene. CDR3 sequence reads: CASSSSWAGGTEAFF. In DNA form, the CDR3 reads TGTGCCAGCAGTTCCTCCTGGGCAGGGGGGACTGAAGCTTTCTTT.

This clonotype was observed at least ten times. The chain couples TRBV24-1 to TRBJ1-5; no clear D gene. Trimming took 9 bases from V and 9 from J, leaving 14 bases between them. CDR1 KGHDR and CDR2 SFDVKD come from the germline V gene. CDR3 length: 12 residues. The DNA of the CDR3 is TGTGCCACCGGGCGGGAGGATGGGCCCCAGCATTTT. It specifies CATGREDGPQHF.

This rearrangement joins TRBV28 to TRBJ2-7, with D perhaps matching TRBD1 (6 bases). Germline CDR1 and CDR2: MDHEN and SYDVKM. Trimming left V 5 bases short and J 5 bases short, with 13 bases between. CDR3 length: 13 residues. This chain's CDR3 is CASSLRQDDEQYF. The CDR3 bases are TGTGCCAGCAGTCTAAGACAGGATGACGAGCAGTACTTC.

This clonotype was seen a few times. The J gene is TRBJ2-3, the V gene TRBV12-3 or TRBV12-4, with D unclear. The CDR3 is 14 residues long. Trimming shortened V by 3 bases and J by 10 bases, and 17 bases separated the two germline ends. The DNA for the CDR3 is TGTGCCAGCAGTTTTGATGGGGTGGGTTCTCCGCAGTATTTT. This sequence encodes CASSFDGVGSPQYF.

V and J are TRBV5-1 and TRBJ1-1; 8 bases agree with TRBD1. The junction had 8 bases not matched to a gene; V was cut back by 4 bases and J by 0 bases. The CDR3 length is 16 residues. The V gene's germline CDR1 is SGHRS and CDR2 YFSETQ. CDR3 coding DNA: TGCGCCAGCAGCCCCCCTGAGACAGGGGTGAACACTGAAGCTTTCTTT. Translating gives CASSPPETGVNTEAFF.

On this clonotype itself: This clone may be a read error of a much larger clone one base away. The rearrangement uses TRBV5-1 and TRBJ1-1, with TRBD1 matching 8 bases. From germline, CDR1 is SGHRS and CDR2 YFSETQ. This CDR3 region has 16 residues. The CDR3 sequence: CAGSSGQGLMNTEAFF. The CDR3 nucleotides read TGCGCCGGCAGCTCCGGACAGGGTCTCATGAACACTGAAGCTTTCTTT.

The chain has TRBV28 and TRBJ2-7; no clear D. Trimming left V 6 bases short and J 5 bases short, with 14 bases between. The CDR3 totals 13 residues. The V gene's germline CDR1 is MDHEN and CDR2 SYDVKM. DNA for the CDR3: TGTGCCAGCAGCCCTACGGACGGTAACGAGCAGTACTTC. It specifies CASSPTDGNEQYF.

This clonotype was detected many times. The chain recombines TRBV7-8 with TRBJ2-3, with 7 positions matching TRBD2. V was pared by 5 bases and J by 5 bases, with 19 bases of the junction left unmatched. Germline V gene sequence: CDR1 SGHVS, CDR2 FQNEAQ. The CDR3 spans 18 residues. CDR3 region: CASSPSYWESGAEDTQYF. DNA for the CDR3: TGTGCCAGCAGCCCCTCCTATTGGGAGAGCGGGGCCGAAGATACGCAGTATTTT.